The sequence of this T cell receptor beta chain was determined in a study of T cells in Graves' hyperthyroidism and ophthalmopathy. The CDR3 sequence is 14 residues long. Per germline, CDR1 SEHNR and CDR2 FQNEAQ (reference sequence). The V segment lost 8 bases and the J segment 6 bases; nucleotides outside the gene matches: 10. Reasons for excluding patients were uncontrolled infection, other autoimmune disease, pregnancy or lactation. This clonotype has ten or more counts. Amplification of TCR beta CDR3 regions used RNA as the template. Carried out on the TCR CDR3, a first-round RT-PCR used the HTBI primer set. One entry per CDR3 protein, called by TCRdb with MiXCR from the multiplex PCR reads. The data contain roughly 740,000 distinct CDR3 sequences, about a sixth of them singletons.

The chain employs TRBV7-9 and TRBJ1-2, with 9 bases lining up with TRBD1. Sequencing used blood. The sequence was collected from a man younger than 35 with Graves' hyperthyroidism. CDR3 DNA sequence: TGTGCCAGCTACCCTCGGACAGGGGCTCATGGCTACACCTTC. Amino acid sequence: CASYPRTGAHGYTF.